This T cell receptor (beta chain) was recovered during a study of cytomegalovirus exposure and HLA in healthy donors. Study context: The roughly 700 first-cohort repertoires shared a platform with the 130 or so validation repertoires, as reported in a later analysis.

It was the roughly 110-subject validation cohort, separate from the approximately 680-subject first cohort, to which the donors belonged. Notes on the study in general: Rare sequences made up most TCRs, while some public TCRs were found in many donors. According to the study, some 160 TCR beta chains were cytomegalovirus-associated.

Measured with immunoSEQ multiplex PCR; TCRdb has only the in-frame clones, and not every one. The data contain hundreds of thousands of clones, around 90% of them singletons. As regards this clone: Its antigen remains unidentified.

Sequenced sample: PBMCs. This clonotype was obtained from a woman younger than 30 in good health and CMV-seropositive.

Written as DNA, the CDR3 is TGTGCCAGCAGTGACAGGCTGTGGGCTTTCTTT. Translating gives CASSDRLWAFF. J is TRBJ1-1 and V is TRBV6-1; D remains ambiguous. Germline CDR1 and CDR2: MNHNS and SASEGT. Trimming cost V 3 bases and J 11 bases, with 10 bases left between them. The CDR3 runs to 11 residues.